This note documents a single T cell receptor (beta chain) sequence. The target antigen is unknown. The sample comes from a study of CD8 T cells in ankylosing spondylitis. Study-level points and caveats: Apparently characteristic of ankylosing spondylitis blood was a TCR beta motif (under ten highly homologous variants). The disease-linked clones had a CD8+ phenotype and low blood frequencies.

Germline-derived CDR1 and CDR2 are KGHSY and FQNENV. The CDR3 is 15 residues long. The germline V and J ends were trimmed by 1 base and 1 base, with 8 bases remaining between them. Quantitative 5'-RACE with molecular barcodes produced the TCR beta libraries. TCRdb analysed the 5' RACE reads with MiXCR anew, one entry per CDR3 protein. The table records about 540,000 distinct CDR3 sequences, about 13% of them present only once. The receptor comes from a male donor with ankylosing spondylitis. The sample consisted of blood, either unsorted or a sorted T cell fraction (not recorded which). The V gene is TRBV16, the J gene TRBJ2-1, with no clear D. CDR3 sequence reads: CASSQFSSSYNEQFF. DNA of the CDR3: TGTGCCAGCAGCCAATTTTCCAGTTCCTACAATGAGCAGTTCTTC.